The TCR beta chain under discussion was sequenced for a study of blood T cell repertoires in COVID-19. Study in general: Acute-phase and convalescent COVID-19 samples originated in the United States, Italy and Spain.

V dropped 2 bases and J dropped 5 bases, with 9 bases sitting between them. This CDR3 is 13 amino acids long. CDR1 is MNHEY, CDR2 SVGAGI, per germline. Participants' own reports of clinical history determined their cohort assignment. Data came from immunoSEQ multiplex PCR; TCRdb stores just in-frame clones and leaves some out. The table includes over 200,000 clones, 84% detected once. This clone was picked up a small number of times. The chain recombines TRBV6-5 with TRBJ1-2, with D possibly being TRBD1 (5 bases). The sample was PBMCs or T cells enriched from blood (not recorded which). The receptor comes from a man aged 55 to 70 who had recovered from COVID-19. For the CDR3, the DNA is TGTGCCAGCAGTTACGGGGGGATATATGGCTACACCTTC. Its translation is CASSYGGIYGYTF.